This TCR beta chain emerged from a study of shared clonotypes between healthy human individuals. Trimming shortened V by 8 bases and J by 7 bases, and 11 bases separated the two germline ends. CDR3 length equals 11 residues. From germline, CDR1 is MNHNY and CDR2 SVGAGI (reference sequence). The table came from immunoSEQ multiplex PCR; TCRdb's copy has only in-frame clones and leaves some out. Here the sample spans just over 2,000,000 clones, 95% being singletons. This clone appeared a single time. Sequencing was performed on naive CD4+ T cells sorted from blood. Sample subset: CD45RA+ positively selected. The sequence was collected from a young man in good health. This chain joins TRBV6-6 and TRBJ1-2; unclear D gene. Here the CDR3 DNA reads TGTGCCAGCGACTATCTCGGTGGCTACACCTTC. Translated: CASDYLGGYTF.